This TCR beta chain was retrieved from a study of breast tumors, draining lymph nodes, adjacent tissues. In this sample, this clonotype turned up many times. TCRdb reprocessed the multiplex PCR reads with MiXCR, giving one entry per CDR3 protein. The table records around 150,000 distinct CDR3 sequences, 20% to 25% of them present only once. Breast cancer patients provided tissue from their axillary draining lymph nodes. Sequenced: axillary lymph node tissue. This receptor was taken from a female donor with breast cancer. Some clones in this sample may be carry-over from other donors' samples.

CDR3 amino acids: CSVDVGLLETQYF. The CDR3 nucleotides are TGCAGCGTTGACGTGGGTCTTTTGGAGACCCAGTACTTC. The chain combines TRBV29-1 with TRBJ2-5; D not resolved. V lost 3 bases and J lost 5, with 13 bases in between. This CDR3 is built from 13 residues. Germline values: CDR1 SQVTM, CDR2 ANQGSEA.